This passage covers 22 T cell receptor beta chains from one sample sequenced in a study of blood T cell repertoires in COVID-19. Clones were read by immunoSEQ multiplex PCR, and TCRdb kept only the in-frame ones, dropping some. The sample lists over 200,000 clones; about 83% were seen once. The material sequenced was peripheral blood. These receptors were obtained from a man aged 55 to 70 who had recovered from COVID-19.

The chain is built from TRBV14 and TRBJ2-1; D call uncertain. V was cut by 1 base and J by 7 bases, with 11 bases left in between. In germline, CDR1 is SGHDN, CDR2 FVKESK. The CDR3 loop spans 14 amino acids. The CDR3 DNA reads TGTGCCAGCAGCCAAGTTTCAGCTAGGAATGAGCAGTTCTTC. It translates to CASSQVSARNEQFF.

This clone was detected once. This chain joins TRBV7-2 and TRBJ1-4, with 8 nucleotides matching TRBD1. After removal of 1 base from V and 7 bases from J, the junction contained 5 bases not matched to a gene. CDR3 size: 15 residues. Germline values: CDR1 SGHTA, CDR2 FQGNSA. CDR3 DNA: TGTGCCAGCAGCTTAGTCTCAGGGGGCGGTGAAAAACTGTTTTTT. Encoded protein: CASSLVSGGGEKLFF.

The chain recombines TRBV2 with TRBJ2-5; TRBD1 agrees at 8 bases. CDR3 length equals 15 residues. V gave up 2 bases and J gave up 5 bases; unmatched junction bases: 7. CDR1 and CDR2 (germline): SNHLY, FYNNEI. The CDR3 nucleotides are TGTGCCAGCAGTGAATTCAGGGGGCGCGTGGAGACCCAGTACTTC. Translation: CASSEFRGRVETQYF.

The chain couples TRBV29-1 to TRBJ2-3; TRBD2 agrees at 10 bases. Germline assignment: CDR1 SQVTM and CDR2 ANQGSEA. With V trimmed by 6 bases and J by 2 bases, 2 bases remained unmatched. This CDR3 is built from 13 residues. The CDR3 loop reads CSVGTSATDTQYF. The CDR3, as DNA: TGCAGCGTAGGGACTAGCGCCACAGATACGCAGTATTTT.

The chain recombines TRBV25-1 with TRBJ1-3; D uncertain. Germline V lookup: CDR1 MGHDK, CDR2 SYGVNS. The CDR3 extends over 12 amino acids. V lost 8 bases to trimming and J lost 0 bases, with 5 bases between them. Written as DNA, the CDR3 is TGTGCCAGCCATAGCTCTGGAAACACCATATATTTT. Protein product: CASHSSGNTIYF.

This chain joins TRBV29-1 and TRBJ2-7, with TRBD2 matching over 9 bases. The germline gives CDR1 SQVTM, CDR2 ANQGSEA. J was trimmed by 9 bases and V by 3 bases; bases with no gene match: 9. The CDR3 runs 13 residues. CDR3 in amino acids: CSVDGGRAWGQYF. CDR3 sequence (DNA): TGCAGCGTTGATGGCGGGAGGGCTTGGGGGCAGTACTTC.

The V gene is TRBV28, the J gene TRBJ2-7, with 8 bases identical to TRBD1. The junction had 9 bases not matched to a gene; V was cut back by 5 bases and J by 3 bases. Per germline, CDR1 MDHEN and CDR2 SYDVKM. The CDR3 sequence is 15 residues long. CDR3 amino acids: CASSPGTGIGYEQYF. The CDR3 DNA reads TGTGCCAGCAGTCCCGGGACAGGCATTGGCTACGAGCAGTACTTC.

V usage is TRBV6-5 and J usage is TRBJ2-7; D is uncertain. Germline V gene lookup returns CDR1 MNHEY and CDR2 SVGAGI. The CDR3 is made up of 14 amino acids. Trimming removed 6 bases from V and 2 bases from J, with 14 bases in between. DNA for the CDR3: TGTGCCAGCAGCCCACGGCGGCAGACCTACGAGCAGTACTTC. This codes for CASSPRRQTYEQYF.

The chain is built from TRBV3-1 (or the pseudogene TRBV3-2) and TRBJ2-7; the D gene is possibly TRBD2 (6 bases). The germline CDR1 and CDR2 sequences are LGHDT and YNNKEL (reference sequence). The CDR3 extends over 15 amino acids. V gave up 4 bases and J gave up 0 bases, with 13 bases separating them. CDR3: CASSRMRGGSYEQYF. CDR3 DNA: TGTGCCAGCAGCCGGATGAGGGGAGGCTCCTACGAGCAGTACTTC.

The chain uses TRBV29-1 and TRBJ1-5, with D maybe TRBD1 (6 bases). Germline CDR1 and CDR2: SQVTM and ANQGSEA. This CDR3 has 14 amino acids. The germline V and J ends were trimmed by 4 bases and 2 bases, with 12 bases remaining between them. CDR3 in DNA: TGCAGCGTTGTAGCAGGGGTCGGCAATCAGCCCCAGCATTTT. It yields the protein CSVVAGVGNQPQHF. Combining the CDR3 with reference TRBV29-1 and TRBJ1-5 gives the whole variable domain SAVISQKPSRDICQRGTSLTIQCQVDSQVTMMFWYRQQPGQSLTLIATANQGSEATYESGFVIDKFPISRPNLTFSTLTVSNMSPEDSSIYLCSVVAGVGNQPQHFGDGTRLSIL.

CDR3 sequence: CASSPGGGTGGSDTQYF. In DNA form, the CDR3 reads TGCGCCAGCAGCCCCGGAGGGGGGACAGGGGGCTCGGATACGCAGTATTTT. The chain is built from TRBV4-1 and TRBJ2-3, with 12 bases fitting TRBD1. The CDR3 consists of 17 residues. The V gene end was trimmed by 4 bases and the J gene end by 6 bases; junction bases not matched to a gene: 11. Germline CDR1 MGHRA, CDR2 YSYEKL.

The rearrangement uses TRBV19 and TRBJ2-5, with 8 bases fitting TRBD1. The germline gives CDR1 LNHDA, CDR2 SQIVND (reference sequence). The CDR3 covers 14 residues. Germline trimming cut 8 bases from V and 2 bases from J; bases unmatched to any gene: 7. The CDR3 region has the DNA TGTGCCAGTGCTGACAGGGGATTTCAAGAGACCCAGTACTTC. Translated, it gives CASADRGFQETQYF.

CDR3 coding DNA: TGTGCCATCCAGACAGGACCTAACACCGGGGAGCTGTTTTTT. Its protein product is CAIQTGPNTGELFF. The V call is TRBV10-3, the J call TRBJ2-2, with a tentative D call TRBD1 (6 bases). Trimming took 8 bases from V and 2 from J, leaving 12 bases between them. Germline values: CDR1 ENHRY, CDR2 SYGVKD. This CDR3 contains 14 residues.

This clone showed up just a few times. This rearrangement joins TRBV9 to TRBJ2-1; D is perhaps TRBD1 (6 bases). The V and J ends lost 5 bases and 0 bases respectively, with 12 bases between them. The CDR3 covers 15 residues. Germline V CDR1 and CDR2: SGDLS, YYNGEE. DNA of the CDR3: TGTGCCAGCAGGGACACAGGGTTCTCCTACAATGAGCAGTTCTTC. Protein: CASRDTGFSYNEQFF.

This clone was detected once. The V and J genes are TRBV5-5 and TRBJ1-1; 8 bases line up with TRBD1. The V segment lost 4 bases and the J segment 1 base; nucleotides outside the gene matches: 12. In germline, CDR1 is SGHKS, CDR2 YYEKEE (reference sequence). This CDR3 region has 17 residues. CDR3 DNA sequence: TGTGCCAGCAGCCGAAGTACAGGGGGAAGGGGGAACACTGAAGCTTTCTTT. Protein: CASSRSTGGRGNTEAFF. The whole variable domain, filled in from reference TRBV5-5 and TRBJ1-1, reads DAGVTQSPTHLIKTRGQQVTLRCSPISGHKSVSWYQQVLGQGPQFIFQYYEKEERGRGNFPDRFSARQFPNYSSELNVNALLLGDSALYLCASSRSTGGRGNTEAFFGQGTRLTVV.

The CDR3 reads CASSLAGGRPSGANVLTF. CDR3 in DNA: TGCGCCAGCAGCTTGGCGGGGGGACGGCCCTCTGGGGCCAACGTCCTGACTTTC. This chain uses TRBV5-1 with TRBJ2-6, with 7 bases identical to TRBD2. The V and J ends lost 0 bases and 0 bases, in that order; junction bases with no gene match: 6. There are 18 residues in the CDR3. Germline V gene lookup returns CDR1 SGHRS and CDR2 YFSETQ.

This chain uses TRBV29-1 with TRBJ1-1; D is unresolved. The germline V gene encodes CDR1 SQVTM and CDR2 ANQGSEA. Trimming took 0 bases from V and 6 from J, leaving 17 bases between them. The CDR3 contains 15 residues. CDR3 sequence reads: CSVEDNRPGIAEAFF. DNA for the CDR3: TGCAGCGTTGAAGATAACCGGCCGGGGATCGCTGAAGCTTTCTTT.

The chain links TRBV19 to TRBJ2-5, with D possibly being TRBD2 (5 bases). The V gene's germline CDR1 is LNHDA and CDR2 SQIVND (reference sequence). The CDR3 extends over 16 amino acids. V was trimmed by 4 bases and J by 5 bases, leaving 20 bases between them. CDR3 nucleotide sequence: TGTGCCAGTAGTACTTTCGACCTCGGAGGTGAGGAGACCCAGTACTTC. Amino acids: CASSTFDLGGEETQYF.

The J gene is TRBJ2-5, the V gene TRBV2; TRBD2 agrees at 7 bases. There are 17 residues in the CDR3. Per the germline V gene, CDR1 is SNHLY and CDR2 is FYNNEI. V lost 7 bases, J lost 1 base, and 15 bases stayed unmatched. CDR3: CASIPGGSGRVQETQYF. DNA for the CDR3: TGTGCCAGCATCCCCGGGGGTAGCGGGCGGGTCCAAGAGACCCAGTACTTC.

This chain joins TRBV7-8 and TRBJ1-2, with D maybe TRBD1 (5 bases). This CDR3 has 15 residues. Between the trimmed V and J ends, which lost 1 base and 4 bases, there was a span of 13 bases. CDR1 is SGHVS, CDR2 FQNEAQ, per germline. Here the CDR3 reads CASSLVADTRYGYTF. The CDR3 DNA reads TGTGCCAGCAGCTTAGTCGCGGACACACGCTATGGCTACACCTTC.

The genes are TRBV6-4 and TRBJ1-5, with D hard to call. The CDR3 is 13 amino acids. Trimming shortened V by 5 bases and J by 4 bases, and 9 bases separated the two germline ends. The germline CDR1 and CDR2 sequences are MRHNA and SNTAGT. Here the CDR3 reads CASSREENQPQHF. CDR3 coding DNA: TGTGCCAGCAGTAGGGAGGAGAATCAGCCCCAGCATTTT.

This chain uses TRBV6-5 with TRBJ1-2; D gene ambiguous. CDR3 length equals 15 residues. CDR1 and CDR2 (germline): MNHEY, SVGAGI. Trimming pared 4 bases from V and 11 bases from J, leaving 23 bases between. Written as DNA, the CDR3 is TGTGCCAGCAGTTCCCCGGGAGGAGGGCTCCTATTGTACACCTTC. As protein: CASSSPGGGLLLYTF.